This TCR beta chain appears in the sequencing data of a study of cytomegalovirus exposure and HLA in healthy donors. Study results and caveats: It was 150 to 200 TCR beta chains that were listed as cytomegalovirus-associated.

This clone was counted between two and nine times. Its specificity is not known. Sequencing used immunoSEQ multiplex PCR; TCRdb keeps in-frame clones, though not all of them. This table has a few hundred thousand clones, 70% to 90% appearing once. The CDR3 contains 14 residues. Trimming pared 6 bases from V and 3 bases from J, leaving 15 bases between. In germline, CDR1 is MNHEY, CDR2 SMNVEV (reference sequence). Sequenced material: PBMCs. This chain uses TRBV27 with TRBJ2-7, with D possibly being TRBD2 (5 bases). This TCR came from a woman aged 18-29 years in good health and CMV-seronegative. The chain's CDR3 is CASSLQAGIYEQYF. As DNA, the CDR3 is TGTGCCAGCAGCCTGCAGGCGGGTATCTACGAGCAGTACTTC.